This TCR beta chain derives from a study of metastatic and nonmetastatic thyroid tumors (dated by TCRdb to 2020 to 2022). Background for the entire study: Repertoires from peripheral blood and from tumor or nodule tissue samples of malignant and benign thyroid patients were compared. Here is what the overall study found, with its caveats: In both blood and tumor samples, malignant tumors were reported to have significantly higher TCR beta diversity than benign nodules.

This clone was picked up many times. What antigen it recognizes has not been identified. It has no much larger one-base neighbor in the sample; base qualities were not kept. The library came from PCR. The sequencer listed for this sample is Illumina HiSeq 4000. The TCR beta-chain CDR3 region of each patient was profiled by high-throughput sequencing. Concerning the study's data processing: The researchers built a classifier to tell apart papillary thyroid cancer patients with distant metastasis, based on CDR3 differences among clinicopathological groups. To measure repertoire diversity the researchers used the Shannon index, while the Morisita-Horn index served to gauge how similar the tumor and blood repertoires were. TCRdb passed the public sequencing reads through fastp at Q25 and MiXCR, retaining productive beta sequences. TCRdb, not the original authors, processed these V and J calls. The sample table shows about 92,000 clones, and about 15% are seen once. The ten top clones hold 3.6% of the sample.

Before undergoing thyroid surgery, none of the patients had been given any kind of treatment. Using T-cell receptor beta sequencing, the researchers looked back retrospectively at clinical samples from patients, gathered between the early 2010s and the late 2010s. V and J lose 5 bases and 3 bases, and a span of 16 bases separates them. Based on the germline V gene (reference sequence), the CDR1 and CDR2 sequences are SEHNR and FQNEAQ. Reading from cysteine to phenylalanine, the CDR3 counts 15 amino acids. The entry retains the CDR3 DNA only, 45 bases that are in frame from base 1. The rearrangement joined TRBV7-9 to TRBJ1-2, with TRBD1 tentatively as D gene (5 bases match). The receptor was isolated from a female donor with papillary thyroid cancer or a benign thyroid nodule (not recorded which). Some clones in this sample may be carry-over from other donors' samples. The sample was blood. This receptor has the CDR3 CASSAPGTPDYGYTF. At the DNA level, the sequence is TGTGCCAGCAGCGCTCCAGGGACCCCAGACTATGGCTACACCTTC.